This TCR beta chain was sequenced during a study of cytomegalovirus exposure and HLA in healthy donors. A single count supports this clone. Use of 60 Vbeta and 13 Jbeta primers characterized the PCR. Some clones are missing from TCRdb's copy, which holds only in-frame ones; the method was immunoSEQ multiplex PCR. Among 150,000 to 200,000 clones listed, nearly 80% were seen once. This clonotype was sampled from a woman in her twenties or thirties in good health and CMV-seropositive. The sequenced sample was PBMCs.

CDR3 loop: CSVEVGLSQRYGYTF. CDR3 sequence (DNA): TGCAGCGTTGAAGTAGGTTTGAGTCAGAGGTATGGCTACACCTTC. The chain couples TRBV29-1 to TRBJ1-2; D uncertain. The CDR3 is 15 amino acids. Between the trimmed V and J ends, which lost 1 base and 5 bases, there was a span of 17 bases. Germline CDR1 SQVTM, CDR2 ANQGSEA.